This T cell receptor (beta chain) is from a study of beta chain features in type 1 diabetes (dated by TCRdb to about 2018). For context, the study as a whole: Mean age, gender distribution, total cell number and subset yield did not differ between patients and healthy donors. A total of 90 million to 140 million sorted cells were examined across all samples, and RNA yield correlated strongly with the number of cells per subset. In the study, TCRB repertoires of sorted circulating CD4+ T cell subsets from recently diagnosed type 1 diabetes patients were compared with those of matched healthy donors. Regulatory and stem cell-like memory subsets were obtained from only 8 patients and roughly eight healthy donors, while naive and central memory subsets were obtained from all 28 donors.

The entire isolated RNA was reverse transcribed using the High Capacity cDNA Reverse Transcription Kit, and thus expressed TCRB transcripts were sequenced. Deep immunoSEQ sequencing was applied to naive, central memory and regulatory T cell samples, giving an average of about 3.7 million total reads per sample. After sorted cells were lysed in RLT buffer, RNA was extracted with DNase-treated RNeasy Micro or Mini kits, with the choice depending on cell number. Each cell subset was processed separately to prevent cross-contamination, with patient and healthy donor samples processed together. The immunoSEQ multiplex PCR was used to amplify TCRB sequences from cDNA, generating 87-bp fragments that spanned the CDR3 region. The amplicons were sequenced using the Illumina HiSeq platform. From the authors' description of their analysis: PCR bias was computationally corrected using synthetic template baselines, reads within Hamming distance 2 were collapsed, and singletons that could not be merged were discarded. Reads were aligned against IMGT so that V, D and J genes, CDR3 length and insertions or deletions at six rearrangement sites could be assigned. Within each subset, clonotype counts were normalized to sorted cell number, and only after that were true diversity and Gini coefficients computed with the tcR R package. The overlap coefficient, calculated on TCRB nucleotide sequences, was used to quantify repertoire sharing. Out-of-frame TCRB sequences from naive cells were analyzed as a proxy for the pre-selection repertoire. Sourced from immuneACCESS, this table was stored by TCRdb with only in-frame sequences that have V and J called. A share of the clones is absent; for the studies checked, an unresolved V gene accounts for under half, and the remainder has no known explanation. The V and J calls and the clone size are those of that table, but D and trimming were determined from the DNA. The sample records over 650,000 clones, more than 13% of which are singletons. Roughly 0.04% of the sample belongs to the ten largest clones.

At the junction V is shortened by 7 bases and J by 5 bases; bases outside the gene matches: 5. CDR3 length: 13 amino acids, cysteine to phenylalanine. Only the CDR3 region is kept as DNA, spanning 39 bases read in frame from base 1. The germline V gene encodes CDR1 GTSNPN and CDR2 SVGIG (reference sequence). Each donor gave one peripheral blood draw, averaging approximately 0.12 L, which was collected into heparinised tubes. Naive, central memory, regulatory and stem cell-like memory CD4+ T cells were sorted on a BD FACSAria II using a panel including CD45RO, CCR7, CD25, CD127, CD95 and CD27. Every sorted population had a purity above 95%. PBMCs were isolated right away by Lymphoprep density gradient centrifugation and were stained directly, without culture. Samples were stained and sorted in pairs, with one healthy donor and one patient per experiment, so that batch effects were minimized. Study-level results and caveats: Shorter templates might have been favored by PCR, but patient and control samples were amplified and corrected together, so both groups would have been affected equally by any skew. Because cDNA rather than genomic DNA was sequenced, highly expressing activated cells could have been over-represented, although no difference in activation and CD3 levels was found between groups. Because the HLA sub-analyses included only small numbers of individuals, any influence of HLA type on TCRB rearrangement was left unresolved. Type 1 diabetes patients showed a moderate but significant shortening of TCRB CDR3 length in all four CD4+ subsets. Patients with type 1 diabetes made fewer insertions and deleted more nucleotides at VDJ recombination sites, implying thymic rearrangement abnormalities. Naive, central memory and regulatory TCRB repertoires appeared more similar among patients than among healthy donors.

Comment on this clone: The clone's antigen remains unknown. Base qualities are not at hand, and no much larger clone is one base apart.

The TCR originated in a young man with type 1 diabetes. Rearrangement joined TRBV30 to TRBJ2-5, with 12 bases aligning to TRBD2. The sequenced sample consisted of naive CD4+ T cells from blood. The cell subset or site tag for this specimen amounts to: true naive CD4+ T cells. The sequenced DNA: TGTGCCTCCCGGACTAGCGGGACCGAGACCCAGTACTTC. The encoded protein is CASRTSGTETQYF.